Each of the 14 T cell receptor beta chains below was sequenced from the same sample in a study of blood T cell repertoires in COVID-19. TCRdb's table, derived via immunoSEQ multiplex PCR, lists solely in-frame clones and lacks some. In the table there are 450,000 or so clones, approximately 91% of which are singletons. The sample comprised peripheral blood. The receptors stem from a woman aged 40 to 50 with COVID-19, enrolled during active disease.

The rearrangement links TRBV28 to TRBJ1-5; D possibly corresponds to TRBD1 (6 bases). Between the trimmed V and J ends, which lost 2 bases and 6 bases, there was a span of 8 bases. CDR1 and CDR2 from the germline V gene are MDHEN and SYDVKM. The CDR3 is 13 amino acids. CDR3 DNA: TGTGCCAGCAGTTTAACAGGGACTCAGCCCCAGCATTTT. Protein product: CASSLTGTQPQHF.

This rearrangement joins TRBV6-5 to TRBJ2-3; D gene uncertain. This CDR3 has 14 residues. Germline lookup yields CDR1 MNHEY and CDR2 SVGAGI. Trimming shortened V by 0 bases and J by 4 bases, and 8 bases separated the two germline ends. The CDR3 loop reads CASSYSAGPDTQYF. The CDR3 DNA reads TGTGCCAGCAGTTACTCCGCAGGCCCAGATACGCAGTATTTT.

The V gene is TRBV5-1, the J gene TRBJ2-5, with 7 bases matching TRBD1. The CDR3 spans 14 residues. The germline V gene has CDR1 SGHRS and CDR2 YFSETQ. The V segment lost 4 bases and the J segment 5 bases; nucleotides outside the gene matches: 8. The CDR3 DNA follows: TGCGCCAGCAGCCTGGGACAGTACTCGGAGACCCAGTACTTC. This encodes CASSLGQYSETQYF.

The chain couples TRBV30 to TRBJ1-2; tentatively, D is TRBD1 (6 bases). Trimming removed 3 bases from V and 6 bases from J, with 11 bases in between. Germline loops: CDR1 GTSNPN, CDR2 SVGIG (reference sequence). The CDR3 is 12 amino acids. The CDR3 sequence: CAWSVQGHGYTF. The CDR3, as DNA: TGTGCCTGGAGCGTACAGGGTCATGGCTACACCTTC.

This rearrangement joins TRBV4-3 to TRBJ1-1; no definite D call. The CDR3 has 16 residues. The V and J ends lost 0 bases and 3 bases respectively, with 14 bases between them. Germline loops: CDR1 LGHNA, CDR2 YSLEER. CDR3 sequence (DNA): TGCGCCAGCAGCCAAGATCAGTATTGGAGAGACACTGAAGCTTTCTTT. It is translated as CASSQDQYWRDTEAFF.

The rearrangement uses TRBV29-1 and TRBJ2-7; tentative D call: TRBD2 (6 bases). The CDR3 consists of 15 residues. CDR1 SQVTM and CDR2 ANQGSEA come from the germline V gene. V lost 6 bases, J lost 2 bases, and 20 bases lay in between. CDR3 sequence: CSVTSWRESPYEQYF. The CDR3 nucleotides read TGCAGCGTCACCTCGTGGAGGGAGTCCCCCTACGAGCAGTACTTC.

This clone was observed a handful of times. The chain uses TRBV5-1 and TRBJ2-7, with TRBD1 matching 10 bases. This CDR3 region has 15 residues. Germline V lookup: CDR1 SGHRS, CDR2 YFSETQ. V gave up 0 bases and J gave up 4 bases; unmatched junction bases: 4. The CDR3 protein is CASSLEGTGVYEQYF. CDR3 nucleotide sequence: TGCGCCAGCAGCTTGGAAGGGACAGGGGTTTACGAGCAGTACTTC.

This rearrangement joins TRBV19 to TRBJ1-6, with a weak D call TRBD1 (6 bases). Germline loops: CDR1 LNHDA, CDR2 SQIVND (reference sequence). V gave up 2 bases and J gave up 5 bases, with 10 bases separating them. CDR3 length equals 15 residues. CDR3 coding DNA: TGTGCCAGTAGTATAACACAGGGCGATAATTCACCCCTCCACTTT. This gives the protein CASSITQGDNSPLHF.

The V call is TRBV11-2, the J call TRBJ1-4, with 9 bases identical to TRBD1. The ends lost 2 bases at V and 3 bases at J; junction bases unmatched: 10. Per germline, CDR1 SGHAT and CDR2 FQNNGV. This CDR3 region has 18 residues. The CDR3 here is CASSLHGRTGASNEKLFF. The CDR3 region has the DNA TGTGCCAGCAGCTTACATGGGAGGACAGGGGCCTCTAATGAAAAACTGTTTTTT.

CDR3 nucleotides: TGTGCCAGCAGTTCTTACGGGACAGGTGAAGGCTATGGCTACACCTTC. Its translation: CASSSYGTGEGYGYTF. The chain is built from TRBV6-5 and TRBJ1-2, with 8 nucleotides matching TRBD1. Losses at the gene ends were 4 bases for V and 4 bases for J; bases not matched to a gene: 11. CDR1 is MNHEY and CDR2 is SVGAGI in the germline V gene. The length of the CDR3 is 16 residues.

J is TRBJ1-5 and V is TRBV6-2 or TRBV6-3; 7 bases align to TRBD1. V shed 5 bases and J 2 bases; nucleotides not matched to a gene: 6. CDR1 MNHEY and CDR2 SVGEGT come from the germline V gene. This CDR3 has 15 amino acids. This CDR3 reads CASSDRVSGNQPQHF. CDR3 in DNA: TGTGCCAGCAGTGACAGGGTCTCGGGCAATCAGCCCCAGCATTTT.

The chain is built from TRBV7-2 and TRBJ2-1; D is uncertain. The CDR3 is 13 amino acids. The ends were cut back, 3 bases at V and 5 bases at J, with 8 bases in the middle. Germline CDR1 SGHTA, CDR2 FQGNSA. The CDR3 here is CASSLPQNNEQFF. Here the CDR3 DNA reads TGTGCCAGCAGCTTGCCCCAGAACAATGAGCAGTTCTTC.

This chain uses TRBV27 with TRBJ1-1, with D maybe TRBD1 (6 bases). The CDR3 length is 14 residues. The V and J ends lost 2 bases and 1 base respectively, with 8 bases between them. Germline CDR1 reads MNHEY; CDR2 reads SMNVEV (reference sequence). The CDR3 region has the DNA TGTGCCAGCAGTTTAAGGGGGAAGAACACTGAAGCTTTCTTT. It encodes CASSLRGKNTEAFF.

The chain couples TRBV19 to TRBJ1-2; D call uncertain. Trimming removed 3 bases from V and 4 bases from J, with 9 bases in between. Germline CDR1 LNHDA, CDR2 SQIVND (reference sequence). The CDR3 extends over 13 amino acids. The CDR3 DNA sequence: TGTGCCAGTAGTATGGGCTGGGCCTATGGCTACACCTTC. This sequence encodes CASSMGWAYGYTF. Based on the CDR3 plus reference TRBV19 and TRBJ1-2, the full variable domain is DGGITQSPKYLFRKEGQNVTLSCEQNLNHDAMYWYRQDPGQGLRLIYYSQIVNDFQKGDIAEGYSVSREKKESFPLTVTSAQKNPTAFYLCASSMGWAYGYTFGSGTRLTVV.